The rows below give T cell receptor beta chains drawn from one sample of a study of response to subunit inactivated influenza vaccine. TCRdb re-derived calls from the RT-PCR reads in MiXCR, one entry per CDR3 protein. The table lists about 570,000 distinct CDR3 sequences, about 11% of them singletons, with 10% in the top ten. The starting material was PBMCs from blood, obtained on the day of vaccination. These receptors originate from a man aged 50-60 years who received an inactivated influenza vaccine. Each CDR3 is given with its conserved first and last residue. A D gene is named only where the DNA matches it firmly. Part of the rows lack a size; the others show once, few, many or a class for expanded clones.

D | size | J | length | V | DNA | CDR3
TRBD1 | many | TRBJ2-7 | 18 | TRBV11-1 | TGTGCCAGCAGCCCCTCTTGGATCCGGACAGGGATAACCTACGAGCAGTACTTC | CASSPSWIRTGITYEQYF
. | few | TRBJ2-1 | 14 | TRBV7-8 | TGTGCCAGCAGCCTACCGGGACACTACAATGAGCAGTTCTTC | CASSLPGHYNEQFF
. | few | TRBJ2-3 | 16 | TRBV7-8 | TGTGCCAGCAGCTCCGCCTGGTCCTCTAGCACAGATACGCAGTATTTT | CASSSAWSSSTDTQYF
TRBD1 | . | TRBJ1-1 | 13 | TRBV29-1 | TGCAGCGTCGGGACAGAAAGGGGGGCTGAAGCTTTCTTT | CSVGTERGAEAFF
TRBD1 | . | TRBJ2-1 | 15 | TRBV7-3 | TGTGCCAGCAGCTTGGGACAGGGGGGAGAAAATGAGCAGTTCTTC | CASSLGQGGENEQFF
. | many | TRBJ2-3 | 11 | TRBV12-3/TRBV12-4 | TGTGCCAGCAGTTTTATGGATACGCAGTATTTT | CASSFMDTQYF
TRBD2 | many | TRBJ2-3 | 15 | TRBV9 | TGTGCCAGCAGCCCTAGCGGGGGCAACACAGATACGCAGTATTTT | CASSPSGGNTDTQYF
. | . | TRBJ1-1 | 13 | TRBV12-3/TRBV12-4 | TGTGCCAGCAGCCCACAGGAGGGCACTGAAGCTTTCTTT | CASSPQEGTEAFF
. | . | TRBJ2-7 | 14 | TRBV28 | TGTGCCAGCAGTTCCCCGGCTAGCTCCTACGAGCAGTACTTC | CASSSPASSYEQYF
. | once | TRBJ2-7 | 13 | TRBV13 | TGTGCCAGCATGCGGCGTAACTCCTACGAGCAGTACTTC | CASMRRNSYEQYF
TRBD2 | . | TRBJ2-1 | 17 | TRBV6-2/TRBV6-3 | TGTGCCAGCAGTAGAGGACTAGCGGGGGGCCATGCCCATGAGCAGTTCTTC | CASSRGLAGGHAHEQFF
. | . | TRBJ1-1 | 14 | TRBV30 | TGTGCCTGGAGTGTAATCCGGGAGAACACTGAAGCTTTCTTT | CAWSVIRENTEAFF
. | few | TRBJ1-2 | 15 | TRBV5-1 | TGCGCCAGCAGCTTGGCCGTCCCTGGGACGGATGGCTACACCTTC | CASSLAVPGTDGYTF
TRBD2 | few | TRBJ2-7 | 16 | TRBV13 | TGTGCCAGCAGCTTAGGCCAAGTAGCGGGAGTCTACGAGCAGTACTTC | CASSLGQVAGVYEQYF
. | few | TRBJ1-1 | 12 | TRBV20-1 | TGCAGGGCAGAAAGGGGGAACACTGAAGCTTTCTTT | CRAERGNTEAFF
. | few | TRBJ2-7 | 14 | TRBV6-2/TRBV6-3 | TGTGCCAGCAGGGGGCCTGGACAGCTCTACGAGCAGTACTTC | CASRGPGQLYEQYF
. | . | TRBJ2-3 | 14 | TRBV20-1 | TGCAGTGCTCCAGCTGGAGGGCCTTTAGATACGCAGTATTTT | CSAPAGGPLDTQYF